These T cell receptor beta chains were read from a single sample in a study of T cell clusters in autoimmune cytopenias. One entry per CDR3 protein, without DNA, is what TCRdb gives after re-calling the multiplex PCR reads. This listing includes about 1,900 distinct CDR3 sequences. Sequencing used peripheral blood. Every receptor here comes from a human donor with an autoimmune cytopenia or autoimmune hepatitis (not recorded which). The CDR3 runs from the conserved cysteine through the conserved F or W. Clone size appears in some rows only: once, few, many, or a class for an expanded clone.

cdr3_length j_call v_call clone_size cdr3_aa
13 TRBJ2-7 TRBV27 medium-sized CASRQTGTYEQYF
15 TRBJ2-3 TRBV5-1 . CASFKDAGSTDTQYF
14 TRBJ1-2 TRBV12-3/TRBV12-4 medium-sized CASSPGLQNYGYTF
16 TRBJ2-1 TRBV19 medium-sized CASSITLGQVYNEQFF
17 TRBJ1-5 TRBV6-1 . CASSEGWGLVGSQPQHF
12 TRBJ1-1 TRBV29-1 medium-sized CSTRGPNTEAFF
15 TRBJ1-2 TRBV13 medium-sized CASSLQGQGTYGYTF
12 TRBJ2-5 TRBV19 medium-sized CASRRAGETQYF
17 TRBJ1-4 TRBV11-2 medium-sized CASSLVNSRGSDEKLFF
12 TRBJ1-4 TRBV12-3/TRBV12-4 medium-sized CASSFLNEKLFF
18 TRBJ2-3 TRBV11-2 . CASSLGASGGATTDTQYF
14 TRBJ1-4 TRBV6-5 medium-sized CASSYWGENEKLFF
12 TRBJ2-7 TRBV6-5 . CASNKGTDEQYF
13 TRBJ1-1 TRBV7-3 . CASSPTGGTEAFF
16 TRBJ2-3 TRBV6-5 medium-sized CASSYSGQGAWDTQYF
12 TRBJ2-2 TRBV10-3 medium-sized CAIRDRSRELFF